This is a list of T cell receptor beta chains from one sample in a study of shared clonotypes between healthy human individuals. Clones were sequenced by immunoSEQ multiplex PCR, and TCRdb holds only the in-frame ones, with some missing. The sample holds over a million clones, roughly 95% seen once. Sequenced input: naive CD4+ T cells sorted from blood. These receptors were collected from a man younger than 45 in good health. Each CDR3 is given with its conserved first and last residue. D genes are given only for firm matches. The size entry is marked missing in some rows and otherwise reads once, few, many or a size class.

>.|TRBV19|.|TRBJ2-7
TGTGCCAGTTCTACGACTAGGGGGGCCTACGAGCAGTACTTC
CASSTTRGAYEQYF
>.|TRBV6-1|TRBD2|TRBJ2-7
TGTGCCAGCAGTGTTGGAGCGGGGAGCTCCTACGAGCAGTACTTC
CASSVGAGSSYEQYF
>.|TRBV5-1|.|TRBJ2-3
TGCGCCAGCAGCCCGAGCACAGATACGCAGTATTTT
CASSPSTDTQYF
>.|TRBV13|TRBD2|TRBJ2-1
TGTGCCAGCAGCTTATTGGCGGGAGGCTACAATGAGCAGTTCTTC
CASSLLAGGYNEQFF
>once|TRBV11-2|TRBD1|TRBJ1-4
TGTGCCAGCAGCCCGAGGGACAGAAGTAATGAAAAACTGTTTTTT
CASSPRDRSNEKLFF
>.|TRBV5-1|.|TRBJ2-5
TGCGCCAGCAGCTTGGGGGACTGGACCTTCCAAGAGACCCAGTACTTC
CASSLGDWTFQETQYF
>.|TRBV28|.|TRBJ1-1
TGTGCCAGCAGTTTCCGGGCTAGGTACACTGAAGCTTTCTTT
CASSFRARYTEAFF
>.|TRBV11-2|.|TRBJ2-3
TGTGCCAGCAGCCAGGGTGCGCAGAACACAGATACGCAGTATTTT
CASSQGAQNTDTQYF
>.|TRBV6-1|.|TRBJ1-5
TGTGCCAGCAGTGAATATGGGGGAGCAGGCAATCAGCCCCAGCATTTT
CASSEYGGAGNQPQHF
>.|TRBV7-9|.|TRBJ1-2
TGTGCCAGCAGCCCCTCTCCGGATGAGGGACCCGGCTACACCTTC
CASSPSPDEGPGYTF
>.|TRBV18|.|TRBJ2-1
TGTGCCAGCTCACCAAGCCTGCCCGGGAACGGAATGGACAATGAGCAGTTCTTC
CASSPSLPGNGMDNEQFF
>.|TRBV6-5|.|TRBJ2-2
TGTGCCAGCAGTTACTTCGAGTGGCGGAACACCGGGGAGCTGTTTTTT
CASSYFEWRNTGELFF
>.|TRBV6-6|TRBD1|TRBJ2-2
TGTGCCAGCGCACAGGGGGCGACCGGGGAGCTGTTTTTT
CASAQGATGELFF
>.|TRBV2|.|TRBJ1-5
TGTGCCAGCAGGGGGGATTCTTCACGACAGCCCCAGCATTTT
CASRGDSSRQPQHF
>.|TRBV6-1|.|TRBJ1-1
TGTGCCAGCAGTGTTTTTCCGGCGACTTTCTTT
CASSVFPATFF
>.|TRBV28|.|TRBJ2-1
TGTGCCAGCAGCCCAGCAGGGTTCTTTTTGAATGAGCAGTTCTTC
CASSPAGFFLNEQFF
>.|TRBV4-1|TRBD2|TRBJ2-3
TGCGCCAGCAGCCAAGAAGTCGGAACTAGCGGGAGCTTTAGCACAGATACGCAGTATTTT
CASSQEVGTSGSFSTDTQYF
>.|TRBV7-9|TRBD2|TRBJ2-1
TGTGCCAGCAGCGCGCTGGATGGACTAGCGGGGAACAATGAGCAGTTCTTC
CASSALDGLAGNNEQFF
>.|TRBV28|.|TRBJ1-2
TGTGCCAGCAGTGATGAGGGCTATGGCTACACCTTC
CASSDEGYGYTF
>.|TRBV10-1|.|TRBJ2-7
TGCGCCAGCAGTGTTGGGGGCACGTACGAGCAGTACTTC
CASSVGGTYEQYF
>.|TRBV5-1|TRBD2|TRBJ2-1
TGCGCCAGCAGCTTGGGTGCGGGAGGGCGGTACAATGAGCAGTTCTTC
CASSLGAGGRYNEQFF
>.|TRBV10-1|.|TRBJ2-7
TGCGCCAGCAGTGAGTCCCCGGGTCTTACCTACGAGCAGTACTTC
CASSESPGLTYEQYF
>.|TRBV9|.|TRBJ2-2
TGTGCCAGCAGCCCTCGACCAGGGGGGCCCGGGGAGCTGTTTTTT
CASSPRPGGPGELFF
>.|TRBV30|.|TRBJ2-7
TGTGCCTGGAACGCAGGAATAAAGTACGAGCAGTACTTC
CAWNAGIKYEQYF
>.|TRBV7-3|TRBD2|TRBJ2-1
TGTGCCAGCAGCCCTACCGGTAGCGGGAGTTGGTACAATGAGCAGTTCTTC
CASSPTGSGSWYNEQFF
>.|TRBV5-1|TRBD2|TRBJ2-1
TGCGCCAGCAGCCTGCGACTAGCGGCCGGCAGCTCCTACAATGAGCAGTTCTTC
CASSLRLAAGSSYNEQFF
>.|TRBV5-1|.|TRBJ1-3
TGCGCCAGCAGCTCTGGTGGGTTAAATACAGTACGGGGAAACACCATATATTTT
CASSSGGLNTVRGNTIYF
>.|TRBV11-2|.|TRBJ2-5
TGTGCCAGCAGCTTGCCGGGATCGGAGACCCAGTACTTC
CASSLPGSETQYF
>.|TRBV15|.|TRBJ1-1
TGTGCCACCAGCAGTAAATCGGGACATAGCATGAACACTGAAGCTTTCTTT
CATSSKSGHSMNTEAFF
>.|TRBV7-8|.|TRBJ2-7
TGTGCCAGCAGCTTAGTTCCGTACGAGCAGTACTTC
CASSLVPYEQYF
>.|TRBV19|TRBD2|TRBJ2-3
TGTGCCAGTAGTATGCCGGGAGGACTAGGTACGCAGTATTTT
CASSMPGGLGTQYF
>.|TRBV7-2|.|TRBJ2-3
TGTGCCAGCAGCTTAGCGCTGGGAGTAAGCACAGATACGCAGTATTTT
CASSLALGVSTDTQYF
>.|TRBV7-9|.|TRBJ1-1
TGTGCCAGCACCTCGGGGACTCAAACCCGGGCGACTGAAGCTTTCTTT
CASTSGTQTRATEAFF